The entry that follows covers one T cell receptor (beta chain) sequence. As yet, its antigen is unknown. The data derive from a study of OX40 agonist ivuxolimab in advanced cancers. Whole-study context: Across the patients, intravenous ivuxolimab was delivered every 2 weeks at 0.01 to 10 mg/kg. Partial responses were achieved by three patients, one with hepatocellular carcinoma and two with cutaneous melanoma. Study-wide findings and caveats: Patients with a partial response at 0.1-3.0 mg/kg had among the lowest clonal expansion.

Repertoires were generated with immunoSEQ multiplex PCR, while TCRdb's copy carries only in-frame clones and drops some. The profile shows tens of thousands of clones, approximately 86% of them singletons. The CDR3 consists of 14 residues. V lost 6 bases, J lost 1 base, and 10 bases lay in between. The germline CDR1 and CDR2 sequences are LNHDA and SQIVND (reference sequence). V gene TRBV19 combines with J gene TRBJ2-1; D is undetermined. The sequence was collected from an adult with an advanced solid tumor such as melanoma, head and neck, liver or kidney cancer. The specimen was CD4+ or CD8+ T cells sorted from blood, collected in a trial of the OX40 agonist ivuxolimab. CDR3 sequence (DNA): TGTGCCAGTAGAGGTGAATCGTCCTACAATGAGCAGTTCTTC. It is translated as CASRGESSYNEQFF.